The rows below give T cell receptor beta chains drawn from one sample of a study of T cell changes during pregnancy in multiple sclerosis. Sequenced by immunoSEQ multiplex PCR; TCRdb stores in-frame clones only, minus some. This sample has more than 75,000 clones; 85% to 95% occur once, and the top ten carry roughly 0.94%. Material: peripheral blood, obtained in the first trimester of pregnancy. Receptors were obtained from a female donor with multiple sclerosis, enrolled in a pregnancy study. Both conserved end residues are part of each CDR3. The D gene is left open where the match is weak. Size values are once, few and many counts, or a class for expanded clones, and some rows have none.

cdr3_length,j_call,clone_size,v_call,d_call,cdr3_nt,cdr3_aa
15,TRBJ1-1,NA,TRBV4-2,NA,TGTGCCAGCAGCCAAGGCGTCGGGAAAGGAACTGAAGCTTTCTTT,CASSQGVGKGTEAFF
13,TRBJ2-7,NA,TRBV2,TRBD2,TGTGCCAGCAGTCCTGGGGGGGGTTACGAGCAGTACTTC,CASSPGGGYEQYF
16,TRBJ2-7,NA,TRBV28,TRBD1,TGTGGGACAGGCCGCGGAAGCGGTGTCTCCTCCTACGAGCAGTACTTC,CGTGRGSGVSSYEQYF
12,TRBJ1-1,NA,TRBV6-4,TRBD1,TGTGCCAGCAGTGACAGGACAGGGGAAGCTTTCTTT,CASSDRTGEAFF
15,TRBJ2-1,NA,TRBV11-2,TRBD1,TGTGCCAGCAGCACACGGGACAGTCCTTACAATGAGCAGTTCTTC,CASSTRDSPYNEQFF
15,TRBJ2-2,NA,TRBV5-5,NA,TGTGCCAGCAGCTTGGATTTACTTTGGACCGGGGAGCTGTTTTTT,CASSLDLLWTGELFF
15,TRBJ1-5,NA,TRBV7-2,TRBD1,TGTGCCAGCAGCTTAGGACAGGGTATTAGTCAGCCCCAGCATTTT,CASSLGQGISQPQHF
16,TRBJ2-1,NA,TRBV7-9,TRBD2,TGTGCCAGCAGCCCCCGGGGGGGACTAGCGGCCATACGGCAGTTCTTC,CASSPRGGLAAIRQFF
16,TRBJ2-7,once,TRBV18,NA,TGTGCCAGCTCACCTGGGACAAACTTTTACACCTACGAGCAGTACTTC,CASSPGTNFYTYEQYF
13,TRBJ1-1,NA,TRBV2,TRBD1,TGTGCCAGCAGTGAAGCGGGACAGCATGAAGCTTTCTTT,CASSEAGQHEAFF
15,TRBJ2-7,NA,TRBV7-2,TRBD1,TGTGCCAGCAGTTTAGTCTCAACAGGGGGCCACGAGCAGTACTTC,CASSLVSTGGHEQYF
14,TRBJ2-7,NA,TRBV6-6,TRBD2,TGTGCCAGCAGTTACAGCGGGAGCTCCTACGAGCAGTACTTC,CASSYSGSSYEQYF
15,TRBJ1-6,NA,TRBV4-3,NA,TGCGCCAGCACCTACTCGCGGGGTTATAATTCACCCCTCCACTTT,CASTYSRGYNSPLHF